Described below is a single T cell receptor (beta chain) sequence and its context. TCRdb redid the calling of the 5' RACE reads with MiXCR, one entry per CDR3 protein. The repertoire has hundreds of thousands of distinct CDR3 sequences, 5.5% to 7% of them found once; the top ten carry approximately 3.7%. The data belong to a study of identical twins. The same sample was also studied in work on yellow fever vaccine responses in identical twins.

Sequences were obtained from memory (CD45RO+) T cells sorted from blood. This receptor was identified in a woman younger than 35 in good health.

The CDR3 DNA follows: TGTGCCAGCAGCCAAGTCGTTTCCGGGGGCCGGGAGACCCAGTACTTC. Amino acids: CASSQVVSGGRETQYF. The chain has TRBV3-1 and TRBJ2-5, with D perhaps given as TRBD1 or TRBD2 (6 bases each). The CDR3 extends over 16 amino acids. Trimming cost V 1 base and J 5 bases, with 17 bases left between them. CDR1 is LGHDT, CDR2 YNNKEL, per germline (reference sequence).